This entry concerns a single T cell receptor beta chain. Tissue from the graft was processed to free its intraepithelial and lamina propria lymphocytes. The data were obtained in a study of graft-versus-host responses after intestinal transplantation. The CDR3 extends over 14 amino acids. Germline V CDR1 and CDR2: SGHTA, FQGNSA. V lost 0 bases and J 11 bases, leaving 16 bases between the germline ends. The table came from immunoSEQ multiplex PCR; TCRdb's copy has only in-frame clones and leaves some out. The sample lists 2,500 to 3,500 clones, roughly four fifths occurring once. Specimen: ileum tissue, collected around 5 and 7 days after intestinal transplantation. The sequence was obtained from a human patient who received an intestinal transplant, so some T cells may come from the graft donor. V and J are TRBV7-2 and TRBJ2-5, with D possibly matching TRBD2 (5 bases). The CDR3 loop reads CASSLARSSGEQYF. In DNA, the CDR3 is TGTGCCAGCAGCTTAGCCCGCTCCTCTGGGGAGCAGTACTTC.